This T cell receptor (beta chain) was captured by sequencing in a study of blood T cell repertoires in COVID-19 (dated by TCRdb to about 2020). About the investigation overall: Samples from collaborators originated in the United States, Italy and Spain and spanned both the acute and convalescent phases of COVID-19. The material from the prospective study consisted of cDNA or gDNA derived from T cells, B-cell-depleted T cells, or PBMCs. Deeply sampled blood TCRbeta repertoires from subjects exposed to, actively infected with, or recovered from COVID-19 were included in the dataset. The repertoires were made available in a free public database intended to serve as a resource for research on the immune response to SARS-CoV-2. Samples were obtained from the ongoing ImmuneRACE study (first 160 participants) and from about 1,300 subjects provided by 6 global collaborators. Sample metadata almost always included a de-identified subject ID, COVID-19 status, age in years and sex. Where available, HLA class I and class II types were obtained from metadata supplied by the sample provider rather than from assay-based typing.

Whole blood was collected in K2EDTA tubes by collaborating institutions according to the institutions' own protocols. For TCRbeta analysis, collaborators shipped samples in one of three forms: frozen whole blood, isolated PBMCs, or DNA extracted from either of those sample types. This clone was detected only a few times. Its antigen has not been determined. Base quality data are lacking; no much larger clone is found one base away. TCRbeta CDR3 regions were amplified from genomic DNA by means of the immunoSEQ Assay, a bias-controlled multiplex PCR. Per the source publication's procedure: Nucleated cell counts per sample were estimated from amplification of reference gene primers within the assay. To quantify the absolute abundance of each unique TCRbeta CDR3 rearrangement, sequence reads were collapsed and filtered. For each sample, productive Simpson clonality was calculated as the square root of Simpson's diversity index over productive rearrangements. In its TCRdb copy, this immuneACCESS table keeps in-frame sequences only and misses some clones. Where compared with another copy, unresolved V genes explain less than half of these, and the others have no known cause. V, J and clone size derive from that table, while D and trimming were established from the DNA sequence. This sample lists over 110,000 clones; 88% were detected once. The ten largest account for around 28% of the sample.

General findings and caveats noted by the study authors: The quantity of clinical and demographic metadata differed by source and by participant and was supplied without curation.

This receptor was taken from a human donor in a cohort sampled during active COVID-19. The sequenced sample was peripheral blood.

The DNA is as follows: TGTGCCAGCAGTTTCAATTCTGACAGGGGTATCTACGAGCAGTACTTC. Protein translation: CASSFNSDRGIYEQYF. The sequence links TRBV27 to TRBJ2-7; a stretch of 8 junction bases matches TRBD1. Clipping removes 3 bases from V and 3 bases from J, with 10 as the unmatched junction base count. Taken from the germline V gene (reference sequence), the CDR1 and CDR2 loops are MNHEY and SMNVEV. The CDR3 sequence holds 16 residues, the cysteine and phenylalanine included. Left in the record is the CDR3 DNA by itself, 48 bases read in frame from the first base.